The next 27 T cell receptor beta chains were all read from a single sample in a study of T cells in women clearing cervical HPV infection. Clones were sequenced by immunoSEQ multiplex PCR, and TCRdb holds only the in-frame ones, with some missing. In all, the sample yields approximately 39,000 clones. The sequenced sample was blood buffy coat. All receptors come from a woman aged 18 to 75 with a cervical HPV16 infection that either progressed to CIN3+ or cleared (not recorded which).

CDR3 in amino acids: CASSQESWGDSGTDTQYF. The sequenced CDR3 bases are TGCGCCAGCAGCCAAGAGTCCTGGGGGGATTCTGGCACAGATACG. This sequence joins TRBV4-1 and TRBJ2-3; D possibly corresponds to TRBD2 (6 bases). The read comes to an end 3 residues before the CDR3 does, leaving the germline J gene to fill in the end. Germline V gives CDR1 MGHRA, CDR2 YSYEKL. Trimming removed 0 bases at V and 1 base at J, with 17 bases between. The CDR3 is made up of 18 amino acids.

The covered CDR3 bases are TGTGCCAGTACCAAGGACAGAAATCAGCCC. Residues: CASTKDRNQP. The whole CDR3 sequence reads CASTKDRNQPQHF. The chain couples TRBV19 to TRBJ1-5, with D possibly matching TRBD1 (6 bases). Sequencing ends 3 residues short of the CDR3 end; the germline J gene provides the rest. The CDR3 has 13 amino acids. The V end lost 7 bases, the J end lost 4 bases, and 11 bases lay between the germline ends. Germline V gene sequence: CDR1 LNHDA, CDR2 SQIVND (reference sequence). Combining the CDR3 with reference TRBV19 and TRBJ1-5 gives the whole variable domain DGGITQSPKYLFRKEGQNVTLSCEQNLNHDAMYWYRQDPGQGLRLIYYSQIVNDFQKGDIAEGYSVSREKKESFPLTVTSAQKNPTAFYLCASTKDRNQPQHFGDGTRLSIL.

A remark on this clone: The read gets to within 3 residues of the CDR3 end, and the germline J gene fills in the rest. This chain connects TRBV18 to TRBJ2-1; TRBD2 matches at 12 bases. V trimming: 4 bases; J trimming: 8 bases; junction bases outside the gene matches: 6. The CDR3 extends over 15 amino acids. CDR1 is KGHSH and CDR2 is LQKENI in the germline V gene. The CDR3 DNA, read in part, is TGTGCCAGCTCACGTCTAGCGGGGGGGCCCGATGAG. As protein: CASSRLAGGPDE. The full CDR3 sequence reads CASSRLAGGPDEQFF.

Partial CDR3 DNA: TGTGCCAGCAGCTTAACTAGCGGAAGACAAGAGACC. It translates to CASSLTSGRQET. The entire CDR3 protein reads CASSLTSGRQETQYF. The chain is built from TRBV7-2 and TRBJ2-5, with TRBD2 matching 8 bases. The read is 3 residues too short to cover the CDR3 end, so that end is filled in from the germline J gene. The V gene's germline CDR1 is SGHTA and CDR2 FQGNSA. CDR3 size: 15 residues. Trimming took 2 bases from V and 2 from J; bases not matched to a gene: 4.

On this clone: The read comes to an end 3 residues before the CDR3 does, leaving the germline J gene to fill in the end. V is TRBV2 and J is TRBJ1-6, with D possibly being TRBD1 (5 bases). The CDR3 has 15 amino acids. V was shortened by 2 bases and J by 10 bases, with 15 bases between the two germline ends. Germline assignment: CDR1 SNHLY and CDR2 FYNNEI. The CDR3 bases that were read are TGTGCCAGCAGTGAATCAGGGTCCCCGATCTCACCC. Its protein product is CASSESGSPISP. The entire CDR3 protein reads CASSESGSPISPLHF.

With respect to this clone: The read ends 3 residues early relative to the CDR3; the germline J gene fills the gap. V and J are TRBV7-9 and TRBJ2-2; D is uncertain. V was shortened by 5 bases and J by 0 bases, with 7 bases between the two germline ends. The CDR3 length is 14 residues. CDR1 is SEHNR, CDR2 FQNEAQ, per germline (reference sequence). The CDR3 spells CASSPQSNTGELFF. The CDR3 DNA, read in part, is TGTGCCAGCAGCCCGCAGTCGAACACCGGGGAG.

Note on this clone: The read ends 3 residues before the CDR3 terminus; that terminus is restored from the germline J gene. This rearrangement joins TRBV28 to TRBJ1-2, with a possible D match to TRBD1 (5 bases). Germline loops: CDR1 MDHEN, CDR2 SYDVKM. The CDR3 runs to 13 residues. CDR3 amino acids: CASSLIREGGYTF. The sequenced CDR3 bases are TGTGCCAGCAGTCTTATCCGGGAGGGGGGC.

This clone is deemed medium-sized by its frequency. The sequenced fragment ends 3 residues before the CDR3 boundary, so the rest is inferred from the germline J gene. The rearrangement joins TRBV18 to TRBJ2-4; 9 positions agree with TRBD1. The CDR3 covers 14 residues. Germline V gives CDR1 KGHSH, CDR2 LQKENI. V shed 6 bases and J 5 bases; nucleotides not matched to a gene: 5. The sequenced part of the CDR3 DNA is TGTGCCAGCTCTACCACAGGGGGCGAAAACATT. Its protein product is CASSTTGGENI. The full CDR3 is CASSTTGGENIQYF.

A word on this clone: The read stops 3 residues short of the end of the CDR3; the missing end is completed from the germline J gene. This sequence joins TRBV13 and TRBJ1-1; D not resolved. Per germline, CDR1 PRHDT and CDR2 FYEKMQ (reference sequence). The V end was cut by 8 bases, the J end by 1 base, with 8 bases between. This CDR3 is built from 12 residues. CDR3 bases read: TGTGCCAGCCCAAGAGCGAACACTGAA. This gives the protein CASPRANTE. The full-length CDR3 reads as CASPRANTEAFF.

Turning to this clone: The sequence runs out 3 residues before the end of the CDR3; the remainder is reconstructed from the germline J gene. This sequence joins TRBV18 and TRBJ1-3, with D hard to call. V lost 2 bases and J 4 bases, leaving 3 bases between the germline ends. The CDR3 extends over 12 amino acids. Germline CDR1 and CDR2: KGHSH and LQKENI. The sequenced CDR3 bases are TGTGCCAGCTCACCAGGCGGAAACACC. Protein sequence: CASSPGGNT. The entire CDR3 reads CASSPGGNTIYF.

Turning to this clone: The CDR3 goes on 3 residues after the read ends, and that part is filled in from the germline J gene. The rearrangement uses TRBV7-2 and TRBJ2-1; 15 bases align to TRBD2. This CDR3 comprises 15 residues. J gave up 7 bases and V 7 bases, and 5 bases lay outside the gene matches. Germline values: CDR1 SGHTA, CDR2 FQGNSA. The CDR3 loop is CASTLGLAGGNEQFF. The CDR3 bases that were read are TGTGCCAGCACCCTGGGACTAGCGGGGGGAAATGAG.

The DNA read from the CDR3 is TGCAGTGCTAGAAACTCTAAACCTGACTATGGC. It translates to CSARNSKPDYG. The CDR3, in full, reads CSARNSKPDYGYTF. The genes are TRBV20-1 and TRBJ1-2; the D is unclear. The sequenced fragment ends 3 residues before the CDR3 boundary, so the rest is inferred from the germline J gene. The CDR3 has 14 amino acids. Germline assignment: CDR1 DFQATT and CDR2 SNEGSKA (reference sequence). V was shortened by 2 bases and J by 3 bases, with 13 bases between the two germline ends.

As concerns this clone: Read coverage stops 3 residues before the CDR3 terminus; the germline J gene supplies the remainder. V is TRBV15 and J is TRBJ2-3, with TRBD1 matching over 7 bases. The junction had 2 bases not matched to a gene; V was cut back by 5 bases and J by 3 bases. CDR3 size: 13 residues. Per germline, CDR1 LNHNV and CDR2 YYDKDF (reference sequence). CDR3 sequence: CATSGDRTDTQYF. The part of the CDR3 DNA that was read is TGTGCCACCAGCGGGGACAGAACAGATACG.

Details on this clone: The sequence runs out 3 residues before the end of the CDR3; the remainder is reconstructed from the germline J gene. The chain uses TRBV19 and TRBJ2-4; weak D call: TRBD2 (7 bases). Germline CDR1 is LNHDA and CDR2 is SQIVND (reference sequence). The CDR3 is 16 residues long. V was cut by 4 bases and J by 4 bases, with 17 bases left in between. CDR3 amino acids: CASSTAWGGGKNIQYF. CDR3 DNA, as far as it was read: TGTGCCAGTAGTACCGCTTGGGGGGGCGGGAAAAACATT.

A note on this clone: The sequence runs out 3 residues before the end of the CDR3; the remainder is reconstructed from the germline J gene. The chain carries TRBV2 and TRBJ2-2, with a possible D match to TRBD1 (5 bases). This CDR3 spans 14 amino acids. Germline V gene sequence: CDR1 SNHLY, CDR2 FYNNEI. CDR3 in amino acids: CASTIYRSNSPLFF. The part of the CDR3 DNA that was read is TGTGCCAGCACTATCTACAGGAGCAATTCACCG.

On this clone: The read is 3 residues too short to cover the CDR3 end, so that end is filled in from the germline J gene. This CDR3 is also generated by other DNA sequences in the sample. The chain carries TRBV18 and TRBJ2-3; 8 nucleotides line up with TRBD2. This CDR3 comprises 17 residues. Germline-derived CDR1 and CDR2 are KGHSH and LQKENI. The V gene end was trimmed by 6 bases and the J gene end by 0 bases; junction bases not matched to a gene: 11. The CDR3 sequence is CASSPLPSGGSTDTQYF. The CDR3 bases that were read are TGTGCCAGCTCCCCCCTCCCCAGCGGGGGTAGCACAGATACG.

As for this clone: The read ends 3 residues shy of where the CDR3 ends; the end is completed using the germline J gene. V gene TRBV7-2 combines with J gene TRBJ2-3, with D hard to call. Germline loops: CDR1 SGHTA, CDR2 FQGNSA. The CDR3 consists of 12 residues. This chain's CDR3 is CASSLVLKTQYF. Partial CDR3 DNA: TGTGCCAGCAGCTTAGTTCTAAAGACG.

As for this clone: The sequence runs out 3 residues before the end of the CDR3; the remainder is reconstructed from the germline J gene. The chain uses TRBV2 and TRBJ2-2; D is perhaps TRBD1 (6 bases). CDR1 is SNHLY, CDR2 FYNNEI, per germline. CDR3 length: 15 residues. CDR3: CASTYRAATNEKLFF. The CDR3 DNA, read in part, is TGTGCCAGCACTTACAGGGCTGCAACTAATGAAAAG.

A remark on this clone: The read terminates 3 residues ahead of where the CDR3 ends, so the germline J gene completes it. This chain connects TRBV10-3 to TRBJ2-2; 10 nucleotides align to TRBD2. CDR3 length: 14 residues. Losses at the gene ends were 11 bases for V and 3 bases for J; bases not matched to a gene: 6. Germline CDR1 reads ENHRY; CDR2 reads SYGVKD. CDR3 bases read: TGTGCCGTAAAGCGGGGGGGGGACACCGGGGAG. It codes for CAVKRGGDTGE. The entire CDR3 sequence reads CAVKRGGDTGELFF.

Regarding this clone: The read falls 3 residues short of the CDR3 end, and the missing part is taken from the germline J gene. The chain is built from TRBV20-1 and TRBJ1-2; D perhaps matches TRBD1 (5 bases). The germline CDR1 and CDR2 sequences are DFQATT and SNEGSKA (reference sequence). V lost 3 bases to trimming and J lost 3 bases, with 8 bases between them. This CDR3 comprises 12 residues. The CDR3 here is CSASRGYYGYTF. The covered CDR3 bases are TGCAGTGCTAGTAGGGGATACTATGGC.

With regard to this clone: The CDR3 goes on 3 residues after the read ends, and that part is filled in from the germline J gene. The chain combines TRBV20-1 with TRBJ1-2; D ambiguous. The CDR3 is 14 amino acids. V was shortened by 3 bases and J by 5 bases, with 16 bases between the two germline ends. Germline V lookup: CDR1 DFQATT, CDR2 SNEGSKA (reference sequence). CDR3 DNA (partial): TGCAGTGCTAGGAACAGCAGCCTCTATTATGGC. Translation: CSARNSSLYYG. The CDR3, in full, reads CSARNSSLYYGYTF.

Remarks on this clone: The read comes to an end 3 residues before the CDR3 does, leaving the germline J gene to fill in the end. The rearrangement links TRBV20-1 to TRBJ1-2; the D is unclear. The germline V gene has CDR1 DFQATT and CDR2 SNEGSKA (reference sequence). The CDR3 length is 14 residues. V gave up 5 bases and J gave up 7 bases, with 20 bases separating them. The CDR3 sequence is CSARPRRTYAGYTF. The CDR3 DNA, read in part, is TGCAGTGCTCGACCTAGAAGAACCTATGCTGGC.

The sequenced part of the CDR3 DNA is TGTGCCAGCAGCTTAGCTAGCGGAAATGAG. Translated, it gives CASSLASGNE. The entire CDR3 protein reads CASSLASGNEQFF. The chain joins TRBV7-2 to TRBJ2-1; D is perhaps TRBD2 (6 bases). The DNA ends 3 residues before the CDR3 does, and the rest of the CDR3 is filled in from the germline J gene. Germline V gene lookup returns CDR1 SGHTA and CDR2 FQGNSA. V lost 0 bases and J lost 7, with 7 bases in between. The CDR3 consists of 13 residues.

Concerning this clone: The read halts 3 residues ahead of the CDR3 end, with the missing end drawn from the germline J gene. This chain joins TRBV20-1 and TRBJ2-7; D possibly corresponds to TRBD2 (5 bases). Trimming stripped 3 bases from V and 3 bases from J, with 15 bases between. Germline V gives CDR1 DFQATT, CDR2 SNEGSKA (reference sequence). The CDR3 runs to 14 residues. The CDR3: CSASSDVNIYEQYF. The covered CDR3 bases are TGCAGTGCTAGTAGCGACGTCAATATCTACGAG.

To note about this clone: Read sequence stops 3 residues before the CDR3 end, and the germline J gene provides the missing end. The chain employs TRBV19 and TRBJ1-2; TRBD1 might be the D (5 bases). Germline assignment: CDR1 LNHDA and CDR2 SQIVND (reference sequence). The CDR3 extends over 16 amino acids. The CDR3 sequence: CASSILPGLGPDTYTF. CDR3 bases read: TGTGCCAGTAGTATACTCCCGGGACTAGGCCCAGATACC.

Regarding this clone: Coverage ceases 3 residues before the CDR3 finishes, and the germline J gene fills in the end. The chain combines TRBV18 with TRBJ2-7; 16 bases match TRBD2. CDR3 length: 18 amino acids. Per germline, CDR1 KGHSH and CDR2 LQKENI. V gave up 3 bases and J gave up 5 bases; unmatched junction bases: 10. CDR3 DNA, as far as it was read: TGTGCCAGCTCACCCACTCCGGGACTAGCGGGGGGGCCCGACGAG. Its protein is CASSPTPGLAGGPDE. The entire CDR3 reads CASSPTPGLAGGPDEQYF.

Concerning this clone: The read ends 3 residues shy of where the CDR3 ends; the end is completed using the germline J gene. The genes are TRBV6-4 and TRBJ1-5; 10 nucleotides match TRBD1. CDR3 size: 19 residues. The ends lost 6 bases at V and 0 bases at J; junction bases unmatched: 14. In germline, CDR1 is MRHNA, CDR2 SNTAGT. The sequenced part of the CDR3 DNA is TGTGCCAGCAGCGACCGGGACAGGGGCCCAATTTATAGCAATCAGCCC. The encoded protein is CASSDRDRGPIYSNQP. The entire CDR3 sequence reads CASSDRDRGPIYSNQPQHF.